These 25 T cell receptor beta chains came from one sample sequenced in a study of response to subunit inactivated influenza vaccine (dated by TCRdb to the late 2010s). The time point tag for this specimen amounts to: around 47 days after influenza vaccine administration. Libraries were constructed by RT-PCR. The sequencing machine was an Illumina HiSeq 2500. The public reads were run again by TCRdb, first through fastp at Q25 and then through MiXCR, and only productive beta chains were kept. Identical CDR3 proteins give one entry, which carries the most common genes and DNA. This sample has about 500,000 distinct CDR3 sequences in its table, and around 13% of those were observed once. The ten largest clones capture about 12% of the sample. Sequenced material: PBMCs from blood, taken 45 days after vaccination. The receptors shown here come from a man in his fifties or sixties who received an inactivated influenza vaccine. Donor details come from another sample of the same person, matched by shared clones.

This clonotype was detected ten times or more. The chain joins TRBV6-2 or TRBV6-3 to TRBJ2-7; no clear D gene. Germline values: CDR1 MNHEY, CDR2 SVGEGT. Trimming cost V 5 bases and J 7 bases, with 12 bases left between them. CDR3 length: 12 amino acids. The chain's CDR3 is CASSQTYGEQYF. The CDR3 DNA reads as TGTGCCAGCAGTCAGACCTATGGAGAGCAGTACTTC.

The table lists this clonotype with a few counts. V is TRBV29-1 and J is TRBJ2-7; D is unclear. Germline-derived CDR1 and CDR2 are SQVTM and ANQGSEA. Trimming left V 4 bases short and J 0 bases short, with 4 bases between. The CDR3 contains 11 residues. The CDR3 loop is CSVGSSYEQYF. The CDR3 nucleotides are TGCAGCGTTGGCAGCTCCTACGAGCAGTACTTC.

The chain recombines TRBV24-1 with TRBJ2-1; D might be TRBD2 (5 bases). The length of the CDR3 is 16 residues. V was pared by 5 bases and J by 1 base, with 14 bases between. Germline CDR1 and CDR2: KGHDR and SFDVKD. The CDR3 sequence: CATSALDRTSYNEQFF. CDR3 sequence (DNA): TGTGCCACCAGTGCCCTAGACCGGACTTCCTACAATGAGCAGTTCTTC.

This clonotype was counted only a few times. The genes are TRBV11-2 and TRBJ2-1; 9 bases align to TRBD1. The CDR3 length is 18 residues. Germline assignment: CDR1 SGHAT and CDR2 FQNNGV. Trimming removed 3 bases from V and 9 bases from J; junction bases left unmatched: 18. DNA for the CDR3: TGTGCCAGCAGCTTGGGTCTTGACAGGGGGTTCGTTGTTAGTGAGCAGTTCTTC. Its protein is CASSLGLDRGFVVSEQFF.

This clonotype was counted only a few times. This chain connects TRBV7-9 to TRBJ2-6; D is unresolved. Germline CDR1 and CDR2: SEHNR and FQNEAQ (reference sequence). CDR3 length: 11 residues. CDR3 sequence (DNA): TGTGCAATGGCCGGGGCCAACGTCCTGACTTTC. It translates to CAMAGANVLTF.

The chain uses TRBV24-1 and TRBJ1-1; D uncertain. The CDR3 length is 11 residues. Germline CDR1 and CDR2: KGHDR and SFDVKD. Trimming pared 3 bases from V and 11 bases from J, leaving 9 bases between. The CDR3 loop is CATSDAVRAFF. The DNA for the CDR3 is TGTGCCACCAGTGATGCGGTGAGGGCTTTCTTT.

The chain couples TRBV6-2 or TRBV6-3 to TRBJ2-7; 7 positions match TRBD2. Germline V lookup: CDR1 MNHEY, CDR2 SVGEGT. This CDR3 region has 14 residues. With 7 bases clipped from V and 4 bases from J, the junction kept 10 bases outside the gene matches. CDR3 amino acids: CASTPTSRPYEQYF. CDR3 nucleotides: TGTGCCAGCACCCCGACTAGCCGTCCTTACGAGCAGTACTTC.

The chain uses TRBV6-2 or TRBV6-3 and TRBJ2-7; possibly TRBD1 for D (5 bases). The V end lost 2 bases, the J end lost 9 bases, and 17 bases lay between the germline ends. CDR3 length: 14 amino acids. Germline V gene lookup returns CDR1 MNHEY and CDR2 SVGEGT. CDR3 bases: TGTGCCAGCAGTTACGACAGATCCTACTTCGGGCAGTACTTC. Translating gives CASSYDRSYFGQYF.

The rearrangement links TRBV12-3 or TRBV12-4 to TRBJ2-7, with D possibly being TRBD2 (7 bases). The CDR3 length is 16 residues. The V gene lost 2 bases and the J gene lost 2 bases, with 16 bases spanning the gap. CDR3 region: CASSLLGGPTAYEQYF. CDR3 sequence (DNA): TGTGCCAGCAGTTTACTGGGGGGGCCTACCGCCTACGAGCAGTACTTC.

Details on this clonotype: A much larger clonotype is one base distant, so this may be a read error. This sequence joins TRBV6-1 and TRBJ2-3; the match to TRBD1 covers 9 bases. Germline V lookup: CDR1 MNHNS, CDR2 SASEGT. The CDR3 loop spans 16 amino acids. CDR3 sequence: CASSKSGTGLTETQYF. DNA for the CDR3: TGTGCCAGCAGTAAGTCCGGGACAGGGCTAACAGAGACGCAGTATTTT.

The chain combines TRBV19 with TRBJ2-7; D uncertain. The ends were cut back, 7 bases at V and 4 bases at J, with 17 bases in the middle. Germline V gene data show CDR1 as LNHDA and CDR2 as SQIVND (reference sequence). The CDR3 sequence is 14 residues long. Written as DNA, the CDR3 is TGTGCCAGTACCGCAGGTGGATGGGGTTACGAGCAGTACTTC. Translation gives CASTAGGWGYEQYF.

This clonotype was counted ten times or more. V usage is TRBV29-1 and J usage is TRBJ1-2; the D gene is possibly TRBD1 (6 bases). The germline V gene has CDR1 SQVTM and CDR2 ANQGSEA. The V end was cut by 6 bases, the J end by 8 bases, with 10 bases between. This CDR3 has 10 residues. The CDR3 reads CSVDSYGYTF. The DNA of the CDR3 is TGCAGCGTGGACAGTTACGGCTACACCTTC.

This clonotype turned up a few times. V and J are TRBV28 and TRBJ2-7; no clear D. The germline V gene has CDR1 MDHEN and CDR2 SYDVKM. This CDR3 is built from 12 residues. V lost 5 bases and J 3 bases, leaving 8 bases between the germline ends. CDR3 amino acids: CASSRLGYEQYF. Written as DNA, the CDR3 is TGTGCCAGCAGTCGACTCGGCTACGAGCAGTACTTC.

For this clonotype: A read error may produce the germline difference seen at one junction end. The J gene is TRBJ2-1, the V gene TRBV20-1, with 7 bases lining up with TRBD1. This CDR3 region has 16 residues. Germline CDR1 DFQATT, CDR2 SNEGSKA (reference sequence). The CDR3, as DNA: TGCTGTGCTAGAGGGGGACAGTCAGTCGCGAACAATGAGCAGTTCTTC. It yields the protein CCARGGQSVANNEQFF.

The rearrangement joins TRBV7-2 to TRBJ2-5, with TRBD2 matching 12 bases. The CDR3 loop spans 16 amino acids. The V segment lost 3 bases and the J segment 1 base; nucleotides outside the gene matches: 3. The germline gives CDR1 SGHTA, CDR2 FQGNSA. CDR3 loop: CASSFTSGGFQETQYF. Written as DNA, the CDR3 is TGTGCCAGCAGCTTCACTAGCGGGGGGTTCCAAGAGACCCAGTACTTC.

The CDR3 DNA reads TGCGCCAGCAGCTTGGACAGGAATGGCTACACCTTC. Protein product: CASSLDRNGYTF. The chain links TRBV5-1 to TRBJ1-2; possibly TRBD1 for D (5 bases). Germline lookup yields CDR1 SGHRS and CDR2 YFSETQ. This CDR3 region has 12 residues. Trimming removed 0 bases from V and 6 bases from J, with 6 bases in between.

About this clonotype: This clone may be a read error of a much larger clone one base away. The V and J genes are TRBV20-1 and TRBJ2-1, with D hard to call. Between the trimmed V and J ends, which lost 4 bases and 5 bases, there was a span of 12 bases. Germline V gene lookup returns CDR1 DFQATT and CDR2 SNEGSKA (reference sequence). The CDR3 covers 13 residues. DNA of the CDR3: TGCAGTGCTAACTCAGTGGCTAACAATGAGCAGTTCTTC. It codes for CSANSVANNEQFF.

J is TRBJ2-6 and V is TRBV20-1; TRBD1 matches at 12 bases. Germline V CDR1 and CDR2: DFQATT, SNEGSKA (reference sequence). CDR3 length: 16 amino acids. V was clipped by 4 bases and J by 4 bases; unmatched bases: 5. The CDR3 nucleotides are TGCAGTGCTAAGGGACAGGGGGCGACGGGGGCCAACGTCCTGACTTTC. This sequence encodes CSAKGQGATGANVLTF.

This clonotype was counted only a few times. The rearrangement links TRBV7-2 to TRBJ2-3, with a tentative D call TRBD1 (5 bases). Trimming took off 5 bases at V and 1 base at J, with 13 bases between the two ends. The CDR3 has 15 residues. Germline values: CDR1 SGHTA, CDR2 FQGNSA. CDR3: CASSPDGHRTDTQYF. The DNA of the CDR3 is TGTGCCAGCAGCCCGGACGGACACCGCACAGATACGCAGTATTTT.

This clonotype was observed a few times. The chain has TRBV12-3 or TRBV12-4 and TRBJ2-7, with TRBD2 matching over 7 bases. J gave up 3 bases and V 5 bases, and 4 bases lay outside the gene matches. The CDR3 is 13 residues long. CDR3 sequence: CASSRGDDYEQYF. CDR3 DNA: TGTGCCAGCAGTCGGGGGGATGACTACGAGCAGTACTTC.

This clonotype has ten or more counts. The genes are TRBV20-1 and TRBJ2-1; a possible D gene is TRBD2 (6 bases). The ends were cut back, 3 bases at V and 5 bases at J, with 17 bases in the middle. This CDR3 has 15 amino acids. Per germline, CDR1 DFQATT and CDR2 SNEGSKA (reference sequence). The CDR3 spells CSASAVSGGHNEQFF. CDR3 bases: TGCAGTGCTAGTGCCGTTAGCGGAGGACACAATGAGCAGTTCTTC.

V is TRBV12-3 or TRBV12-4 and J is TRBJ1-2, with D unresolved. The CDR3 consists of 12 residues. Trimming shortened V by 3 bases and J by 8 bases, and 10 bases separated the two germline ends. As DNA, the CDR3 is TGTGCCAGCAGTTTGGCCCCTGGCGGCTACACCTTC. Its protein is CASSLAPGGYTF.

This chain connects TRBV4-3 to TRBJ2-7, with 7 bases matching TRBD2. With 3 bases clipped from V and 3 bases from J, the junction kept 5 bases outside the gene matches. CDR1 and CDR2 (germline): LGHNA, YSLEER. This CDR3 has 14 amino acids. CDR3 coding DNA: TGCGCCAGCAGCCATGGGACTACCGACTACGAGCAGTACTTC. This encodes CASSHGTTDYEQYF.

This clonotype was recorded at least ten times. The J gene is TRBJ2-7, the V gene TRBV6-2 or TRBV6-3, with D perhaps matching TRBD1 or TRBD2 (5 bases each). The germline V and J ends were trimmed by 3 bases and 6 bases, with 12 bases remaining between them. The germline V gene has CDR1 MNHEY and CDR2 SVGEGT. CDR3 length equals 13 residues. The CDR3 bases are TGTGCCAGCAGTTATGGGGGATTTGGCGAGCAGTACTTC. It specifies CASSYGGFGEQYF.

This clonotype came up many times. The rearrangement uses TRBV20-1 and TRBJ2-7; TRBD1 might be the D (6 bases). The germline gives CDR1 DFQATT, CDR2 SNEGSKA (reference sequence). Trimming cost V 6 bases and J 5 bases, with 14 bases left between them. The CDR3 runs 12 residues. This CDR3 reads CSAKQGTHEQYF. CDR3 sequence (DNA): TGCAGTGCCAAACAGGGTACCCACGAGCAGTACTTC.